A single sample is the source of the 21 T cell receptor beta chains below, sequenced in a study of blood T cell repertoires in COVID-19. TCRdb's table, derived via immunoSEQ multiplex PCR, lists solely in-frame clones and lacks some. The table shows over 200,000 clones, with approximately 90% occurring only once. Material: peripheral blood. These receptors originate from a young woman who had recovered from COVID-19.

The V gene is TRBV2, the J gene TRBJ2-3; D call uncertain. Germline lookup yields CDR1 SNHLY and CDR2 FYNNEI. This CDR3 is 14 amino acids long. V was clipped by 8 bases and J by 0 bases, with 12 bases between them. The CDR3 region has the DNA TGTGCCAGCTTGCAGGATTTAAGCACAGATACGCAGTATTTT. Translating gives CASLQDLSTDTQYF.

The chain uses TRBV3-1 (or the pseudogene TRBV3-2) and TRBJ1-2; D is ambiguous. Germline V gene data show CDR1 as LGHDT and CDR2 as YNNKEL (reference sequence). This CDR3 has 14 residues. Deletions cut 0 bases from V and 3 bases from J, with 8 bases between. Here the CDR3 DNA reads TGTGCCAGCAGCCAAGATAGAGGTTACTATGGCTACACCTTC. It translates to CASSQDRGYYGYTF.

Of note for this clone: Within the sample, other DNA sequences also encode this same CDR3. CDR3 bases: TGCGCCAGCAGCTTGGGACTACGGGAGCAGTACTTC. It translates to CASSLGLREQYF. The chain uses TRBV5-1 and TRBJ2-7; D is perhaps TRBD2 (5 bases). V lost 0 bases and J lost 7, with 8 bases in between. The CDR3 runs to 12 residues. Germline loops: CDR1 SGHRS, CDR2 YFSETQ.

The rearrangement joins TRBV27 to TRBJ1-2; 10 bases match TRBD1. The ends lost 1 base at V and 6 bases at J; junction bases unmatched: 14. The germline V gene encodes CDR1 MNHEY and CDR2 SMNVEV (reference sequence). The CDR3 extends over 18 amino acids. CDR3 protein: CASSLLEGDRGSFNGYTF. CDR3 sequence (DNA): TGTGCCAGCAGTTTATTAGAGGGGGACAGGGGATCGTTTAATGGCTACACCTTC.

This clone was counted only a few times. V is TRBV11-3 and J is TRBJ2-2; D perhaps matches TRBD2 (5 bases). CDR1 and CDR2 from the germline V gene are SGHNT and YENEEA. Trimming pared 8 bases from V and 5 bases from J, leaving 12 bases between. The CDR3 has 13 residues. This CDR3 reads CASEQRGTGELFF. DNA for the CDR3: TGTGCCAGCGAACAACGGGGAACCGGGGAGCTGTTTTTT.

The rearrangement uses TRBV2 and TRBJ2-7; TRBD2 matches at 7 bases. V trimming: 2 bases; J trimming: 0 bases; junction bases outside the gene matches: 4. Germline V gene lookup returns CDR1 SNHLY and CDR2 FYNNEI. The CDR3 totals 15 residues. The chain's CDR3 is CASSERRGSSYEQYF. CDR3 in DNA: TGTGCCAGCAGTGAACGACGCGGGAGCTCCTACGAGCAGTACTTC.

CDR3 nucleotides: TGTGCCAGCAGCAGGACAGGGCGATCCACCGGGGAGCTGTTTTTT. This gives the protein CASSRTGRSTGELFF. The chain couples TRBV13 to TRBJ2-2; TRBD1 matches at 8 bases. The CDR3 totals 15 residues. V lost 5 bases and J lost 4; bases outside the gene matches: 6. CDR1 PRHDT and CDR2 FYEKMQ come from the germline V gene (reference sequence).

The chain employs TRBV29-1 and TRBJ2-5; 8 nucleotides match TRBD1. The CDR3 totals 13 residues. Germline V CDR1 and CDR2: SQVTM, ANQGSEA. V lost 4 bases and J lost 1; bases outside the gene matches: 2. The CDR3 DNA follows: TGCAGCGTTGGGACAGGGCCCCAAGAGACCCAGTACTTC. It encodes CSVGTGPQETQYF.

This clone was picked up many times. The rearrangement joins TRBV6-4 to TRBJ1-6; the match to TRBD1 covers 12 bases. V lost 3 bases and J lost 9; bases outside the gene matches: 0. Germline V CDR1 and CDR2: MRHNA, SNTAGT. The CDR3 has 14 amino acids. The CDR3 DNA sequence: TGTGCCAGCAGTGAGGGACAGGGGGCTTCACCCCTCCACTTT. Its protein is CASSEGQGASPLHF.

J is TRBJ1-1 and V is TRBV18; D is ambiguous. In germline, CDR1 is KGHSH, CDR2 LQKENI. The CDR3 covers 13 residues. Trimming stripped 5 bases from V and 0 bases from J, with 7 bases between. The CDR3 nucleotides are TGTGCCAGCTCAGCTAATTTGAACACTGAAGCTTTCTTT. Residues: CASSANLNTEAFF.

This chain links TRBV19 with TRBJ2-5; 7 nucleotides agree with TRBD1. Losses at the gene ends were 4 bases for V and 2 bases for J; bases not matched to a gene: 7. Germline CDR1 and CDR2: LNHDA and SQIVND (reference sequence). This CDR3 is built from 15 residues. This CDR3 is CASSSWDSSQETQYF. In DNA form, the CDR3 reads TGTGCCAGTAGTAGCTGGGACAGCAGTCAAGAGACCCAGTACTTC. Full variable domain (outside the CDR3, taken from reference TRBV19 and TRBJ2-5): DGGITQSPKYLFRKEGQNVTLSCEQNLNHDAMYWYRQDPGQGLRLIYYSQIVNDFQKGDIAEGYSVSREKKESFPLTVTSAQKNPTAFYLCASSSWDSSQETQYFGPGTRLLVL.

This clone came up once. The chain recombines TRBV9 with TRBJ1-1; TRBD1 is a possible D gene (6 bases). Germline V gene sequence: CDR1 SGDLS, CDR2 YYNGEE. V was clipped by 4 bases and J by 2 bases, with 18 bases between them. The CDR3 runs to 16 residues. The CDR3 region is CASSTQRGHFNTEAFF. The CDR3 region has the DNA TGTGCCAGCAGCACCCAGAGGGGACATTTTAACACTGAAGCTTTCTTT.

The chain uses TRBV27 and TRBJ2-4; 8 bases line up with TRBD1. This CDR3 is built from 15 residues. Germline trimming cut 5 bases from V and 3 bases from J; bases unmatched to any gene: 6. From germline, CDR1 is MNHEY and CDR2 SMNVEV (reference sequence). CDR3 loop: CASSPQGAGKNIQYF. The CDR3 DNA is TGTGCCAGCAGTCCTCAGGGGGCGGGCAAAAACATTCAGTACTTC.

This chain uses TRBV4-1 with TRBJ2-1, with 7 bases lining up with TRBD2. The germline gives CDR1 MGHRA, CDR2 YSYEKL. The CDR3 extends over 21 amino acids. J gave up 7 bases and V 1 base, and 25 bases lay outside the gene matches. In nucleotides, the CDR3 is TGCGCCAGCAGCCAAGGGGCTAGCAGGCGTGGGGGTGTGGGAGGGGCTAATGAGCAGTTCTTC. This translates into CASSQGASRRGGVGGANEQFF.

CDR3: CASSQDDGSSYNEQFF. The CDR3 coding sequence is TGCGCCAGCAGCCAAGATGACGGGAGCTCCTACAATGAGCAGTTCTTC. The rearrangement joins TRBV4-3 to TRBJ2-1, with D maybe TRBD2 (6 bases). Trimming stripped 0 bases from V and 0 bases from J, with 9 bases between. CDR3 length: 16 amino acids. The germline V gene has CDR1 LGHNA and CDR2 YSLEER.

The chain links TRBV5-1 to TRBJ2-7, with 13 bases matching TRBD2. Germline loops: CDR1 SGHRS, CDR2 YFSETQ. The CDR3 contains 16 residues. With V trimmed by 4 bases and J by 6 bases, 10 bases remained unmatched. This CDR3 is CASSTTSGRALSEQYF. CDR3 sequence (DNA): TGCGCCAGCAGCACAACTAGCGGGAGGGCGCTCTCCGAGCAGTACTTC.

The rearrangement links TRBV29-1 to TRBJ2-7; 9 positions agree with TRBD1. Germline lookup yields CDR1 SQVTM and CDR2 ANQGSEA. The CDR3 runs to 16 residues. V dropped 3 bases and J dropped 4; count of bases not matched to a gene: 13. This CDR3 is CSVEARSGQGVYEQYF. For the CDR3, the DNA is TGCAGCGTTGAGGCCCGTTCGGGACAGGGTGTATACGAGCAGTACTTC.

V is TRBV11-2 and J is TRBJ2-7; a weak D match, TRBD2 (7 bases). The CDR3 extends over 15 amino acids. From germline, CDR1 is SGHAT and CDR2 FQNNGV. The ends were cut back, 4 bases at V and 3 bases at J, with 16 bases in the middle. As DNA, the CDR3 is TGTGCCAGCAGCTCGACGGGGGGCTCAAACTACGAGCAGTACTTC. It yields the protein CASSSTGGSNYEQYF.

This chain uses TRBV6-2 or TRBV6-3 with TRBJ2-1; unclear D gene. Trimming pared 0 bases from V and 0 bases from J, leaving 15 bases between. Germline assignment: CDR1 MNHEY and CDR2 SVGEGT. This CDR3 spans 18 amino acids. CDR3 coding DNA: TGTGCCAGCAGTTACTCGGTTCAGGATTTTATCTCCTACAATGAGCAGTTCTTC. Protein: CASSYSVQDFISYNEQFF.

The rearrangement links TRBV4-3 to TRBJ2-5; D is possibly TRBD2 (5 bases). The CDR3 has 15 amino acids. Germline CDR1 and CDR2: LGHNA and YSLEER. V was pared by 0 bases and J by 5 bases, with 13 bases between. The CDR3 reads CASSQDGLAGETQYF. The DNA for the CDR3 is TGCGCCAGCAGCCAAGATGGGCTAGCCGGTGAGACCCAGTACTTC.

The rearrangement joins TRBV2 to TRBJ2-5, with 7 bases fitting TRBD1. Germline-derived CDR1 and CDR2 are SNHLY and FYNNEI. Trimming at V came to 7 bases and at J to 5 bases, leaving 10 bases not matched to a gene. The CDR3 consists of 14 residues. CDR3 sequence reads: CASNQRQGMETQYF. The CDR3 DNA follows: TGTGCCAGCAACCAACGACAGGGTATGGAGACCCAGTACTTC.